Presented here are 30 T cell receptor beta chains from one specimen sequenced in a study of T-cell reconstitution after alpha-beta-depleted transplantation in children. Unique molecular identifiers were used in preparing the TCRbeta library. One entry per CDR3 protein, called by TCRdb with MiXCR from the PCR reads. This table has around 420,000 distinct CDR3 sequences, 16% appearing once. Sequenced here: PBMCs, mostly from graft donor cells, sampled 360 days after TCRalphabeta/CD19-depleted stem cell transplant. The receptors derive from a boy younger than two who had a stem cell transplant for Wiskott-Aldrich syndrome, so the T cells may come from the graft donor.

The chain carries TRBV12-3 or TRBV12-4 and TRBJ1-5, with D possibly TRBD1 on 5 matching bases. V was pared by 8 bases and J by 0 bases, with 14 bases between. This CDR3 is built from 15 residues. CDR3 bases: TGTGCCAGCTCGCGAGGGGCCCATAGCAATCAGCCCCAGCATTTT. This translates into CASSRGAHSNQPQHF.

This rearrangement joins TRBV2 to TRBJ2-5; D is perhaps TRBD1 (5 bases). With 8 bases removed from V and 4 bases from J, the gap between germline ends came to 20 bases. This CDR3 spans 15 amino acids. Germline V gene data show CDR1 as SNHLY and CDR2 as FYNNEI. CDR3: CASQNRQPHIETQYF. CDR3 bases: TGTGCCAGCCAAAACCGACAGCCACATATAGAGACCCAGTACTTC. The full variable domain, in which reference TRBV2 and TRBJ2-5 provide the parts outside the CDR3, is EPEVTQTPSHQVTQMGQEVILRCVPISNHLYFYWYRQILGQKVEFLVSFYNNEISEKSEIFDDQFSVERPDGSNFTLKIRSTKLEDSAMYFCASQNRQPHIETQYFGPGTRLLVL.

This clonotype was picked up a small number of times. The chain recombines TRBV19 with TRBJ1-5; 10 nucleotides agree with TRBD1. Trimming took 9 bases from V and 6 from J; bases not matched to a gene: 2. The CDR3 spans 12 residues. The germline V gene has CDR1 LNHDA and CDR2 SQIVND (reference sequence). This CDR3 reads CASRDRGQPQHF. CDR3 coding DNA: TGTGCCAGCCGGGACAGGGGTCAGCCCCAGCATTTT.

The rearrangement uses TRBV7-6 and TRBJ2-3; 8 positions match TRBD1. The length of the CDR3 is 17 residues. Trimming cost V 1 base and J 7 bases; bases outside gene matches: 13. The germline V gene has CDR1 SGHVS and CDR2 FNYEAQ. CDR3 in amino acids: CASSLVRRDRPSHTQYF. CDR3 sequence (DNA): TGTGCCAGCAGCTTAGTCAGGAGGGACAGGCCGAGTCATACGCAGTATTTT.

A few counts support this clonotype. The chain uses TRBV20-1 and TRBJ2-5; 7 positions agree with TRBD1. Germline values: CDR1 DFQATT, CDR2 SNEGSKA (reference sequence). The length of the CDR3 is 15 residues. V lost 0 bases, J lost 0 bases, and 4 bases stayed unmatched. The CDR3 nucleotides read TGCAGTGCTAGAGATGGGGGACAGCACCAAGAGACCCAGTACTTC. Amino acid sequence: CSARDGGQHQETQYF.

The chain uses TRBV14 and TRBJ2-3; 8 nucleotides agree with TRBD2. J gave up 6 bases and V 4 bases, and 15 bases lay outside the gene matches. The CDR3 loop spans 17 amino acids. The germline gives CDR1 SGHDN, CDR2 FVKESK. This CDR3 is CASSPGLRAGETDTQYF. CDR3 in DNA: TGTGCCAGCAGCCCCGGCTTGCGAGCGGGAGAAACCGATACGCAGTATTTT.

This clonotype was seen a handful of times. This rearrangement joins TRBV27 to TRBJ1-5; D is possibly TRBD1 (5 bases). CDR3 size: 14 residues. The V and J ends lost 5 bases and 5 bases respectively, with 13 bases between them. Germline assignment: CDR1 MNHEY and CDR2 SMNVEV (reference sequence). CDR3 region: CASSLTDRYQPQHF. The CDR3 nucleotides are TGTGCCAGCAGTCTGACAGACCGCTATCAGCCCCAGCATTTT.

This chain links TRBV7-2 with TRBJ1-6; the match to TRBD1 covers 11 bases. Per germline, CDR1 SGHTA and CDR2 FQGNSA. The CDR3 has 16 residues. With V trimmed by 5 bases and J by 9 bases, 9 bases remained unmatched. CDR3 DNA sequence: TGTGCCAGCAGCCGAAGGGGGACAGGGGGAAGTTCACCCCTCCACTTT. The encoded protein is CASSRRGTGGSSPLHF.

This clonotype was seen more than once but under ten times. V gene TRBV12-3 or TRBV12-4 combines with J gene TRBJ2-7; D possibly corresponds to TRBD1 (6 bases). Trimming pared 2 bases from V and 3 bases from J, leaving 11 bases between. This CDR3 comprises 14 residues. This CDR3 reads CASSLNRAGYEQYF. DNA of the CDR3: TGTGCCAGCAGTTTAAACAGGGCGGGCTACGAGCAGTACTTC.

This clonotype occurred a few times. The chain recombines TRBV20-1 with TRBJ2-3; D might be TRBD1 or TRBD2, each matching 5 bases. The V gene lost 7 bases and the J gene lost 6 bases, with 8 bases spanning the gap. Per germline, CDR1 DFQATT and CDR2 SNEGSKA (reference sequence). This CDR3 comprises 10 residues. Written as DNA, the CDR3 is TGCAGTGGGGGGTGGGATACGCAGTATTTT. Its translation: CSGGWDTQYF.

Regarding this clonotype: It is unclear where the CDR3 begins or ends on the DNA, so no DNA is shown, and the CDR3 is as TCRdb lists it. The CDR3 spells CASSLLPPGSCFF. This chain links TRBV12-3 or TRBV12-4 with TRBJ2-2. A total of 13 residues make up the CDR3, ends included.

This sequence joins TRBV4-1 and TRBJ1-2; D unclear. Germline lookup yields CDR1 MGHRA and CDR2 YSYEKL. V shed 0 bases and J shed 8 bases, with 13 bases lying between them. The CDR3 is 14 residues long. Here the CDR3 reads CASSQEEGRRGYTF. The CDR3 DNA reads TGCGCCAGCAGCCAAGAGGAGGGCAGAAGGGGCTACACCTTC.

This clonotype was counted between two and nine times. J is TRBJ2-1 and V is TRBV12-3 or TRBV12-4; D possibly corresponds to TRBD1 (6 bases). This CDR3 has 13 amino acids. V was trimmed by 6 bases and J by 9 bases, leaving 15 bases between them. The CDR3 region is CASRYRERGEQFF. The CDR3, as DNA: TGTGCCAGCAGATACAGGGAAAGGGGTGAGCAGTTCTTC.

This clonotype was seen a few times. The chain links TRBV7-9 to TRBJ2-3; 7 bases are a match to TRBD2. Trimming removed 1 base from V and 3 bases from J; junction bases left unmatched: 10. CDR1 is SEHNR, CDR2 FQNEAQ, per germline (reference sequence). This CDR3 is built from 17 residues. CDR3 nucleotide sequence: TGTGCCAGCAGCTTAGATGGCGGGAGAGGCCCAACAGATACGCAGTATTTT. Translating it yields CASSLDGGRGPTDTQYF. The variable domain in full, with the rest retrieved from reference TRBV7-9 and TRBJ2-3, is DTGVSQNPRHKITKRGQNVTFRCDPISEHNRLYWYRQTLGQGPEFLTYFQNEAQLEKSRLLSDRFSAERPKGSFSTLEIQRTEQGDSAMYLCASSLDGGRGPTDTQYFGPGTRLTVL.

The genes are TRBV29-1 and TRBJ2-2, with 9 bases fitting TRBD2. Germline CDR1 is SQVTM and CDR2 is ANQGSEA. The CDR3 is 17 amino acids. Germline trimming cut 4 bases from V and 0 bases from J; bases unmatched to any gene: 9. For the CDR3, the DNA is TGCAGCGTTGGTGGGCCTCGCGGGGGGGCGAACACCGGGGAGCTGTTTTTT. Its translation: CSVGGPRGGANTGELFF.

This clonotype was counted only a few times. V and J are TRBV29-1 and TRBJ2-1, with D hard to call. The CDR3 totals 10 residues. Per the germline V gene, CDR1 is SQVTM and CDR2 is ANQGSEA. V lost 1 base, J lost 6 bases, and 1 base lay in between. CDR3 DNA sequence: TGCAGCGTTGAAGTCAATGAGCAGTTCTTC. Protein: CSVEVNEQFF.

The CDR3 DNA is TGTGCCAGCAGCATAGGGGTTTCGGACACCGGGGAGCTGTTTTTT. This sequence encodes CASSIGVSDTGELFF. The chain couples TRBV5-5 to TRBJ2-2; tentatively, D is TRBD1 (5 bases). V lost 4 bases and J 3 bases, leaving 13 bases between the germline ends. CDR3 length: 15 amino acids. Germline CDR1 reads SGHKS; CDR2 reads YYEKEE (reference sequence).

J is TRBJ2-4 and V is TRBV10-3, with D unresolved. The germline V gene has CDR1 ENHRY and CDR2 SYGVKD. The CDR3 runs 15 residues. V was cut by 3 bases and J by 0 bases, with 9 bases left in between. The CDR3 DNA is TGTGCCATCAGTGAAGGCATCTTAGCCAAAAACATTCAGTACTTC. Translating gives CAISEGILAKNIQYF.

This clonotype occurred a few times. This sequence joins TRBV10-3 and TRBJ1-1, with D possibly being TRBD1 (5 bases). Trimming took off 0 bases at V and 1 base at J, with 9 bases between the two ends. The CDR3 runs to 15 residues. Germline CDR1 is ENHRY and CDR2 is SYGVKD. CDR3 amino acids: CAISESWGGNTEAFF. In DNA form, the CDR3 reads TGTGCCATCAGTGAGTCCTGGGGGGGGAACACTGAAGCTTTCTTT.

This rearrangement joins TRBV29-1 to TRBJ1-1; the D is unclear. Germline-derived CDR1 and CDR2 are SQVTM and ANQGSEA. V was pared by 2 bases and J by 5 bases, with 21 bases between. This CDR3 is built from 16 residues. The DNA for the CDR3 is TGCAGCGTTGAAACCCCAAACGCGGGGTCGGAGACTGAAGCTTTCTTT. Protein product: CSVETPNAGSETEAFF.

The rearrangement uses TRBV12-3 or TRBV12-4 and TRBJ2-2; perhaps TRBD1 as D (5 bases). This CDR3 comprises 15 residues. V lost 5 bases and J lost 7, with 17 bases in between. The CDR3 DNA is TGTGCCAGCAGTCCTAGGGTCGTCCAGGGCGGGGAGCTGTTTTTT. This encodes CASSPRVVQGGELFF.

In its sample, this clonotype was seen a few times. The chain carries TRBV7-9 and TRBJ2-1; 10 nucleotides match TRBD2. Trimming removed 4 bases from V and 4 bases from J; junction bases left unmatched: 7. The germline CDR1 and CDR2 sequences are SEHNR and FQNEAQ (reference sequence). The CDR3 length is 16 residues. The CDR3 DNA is TGTGCCAGCAGCTATAGCGGGGGGATCCTATACAATGAGCAGTTCTTC. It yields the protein CASSYSGGILYNEQFF. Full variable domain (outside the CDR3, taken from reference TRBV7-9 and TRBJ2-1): DTGVSQNPRHKITKRGQNVTFRCDPISEHNRLYWYRQTLGQGPEFLTYFQNEAQLEKSRLLSDRFSAERPKGSFSTLEIQRTEQGDSAMYLCASSYSGGILYNEQFFGPGTRLTVL.

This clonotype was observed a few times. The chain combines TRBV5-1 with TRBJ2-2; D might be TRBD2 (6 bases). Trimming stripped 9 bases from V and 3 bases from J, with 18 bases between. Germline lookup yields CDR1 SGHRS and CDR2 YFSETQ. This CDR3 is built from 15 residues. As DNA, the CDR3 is TGCGCCACAGGCCCCCGCGGAGGGGACACCGGGGAGCTGTTTTTT. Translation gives CATGPRGGDTGELFF.

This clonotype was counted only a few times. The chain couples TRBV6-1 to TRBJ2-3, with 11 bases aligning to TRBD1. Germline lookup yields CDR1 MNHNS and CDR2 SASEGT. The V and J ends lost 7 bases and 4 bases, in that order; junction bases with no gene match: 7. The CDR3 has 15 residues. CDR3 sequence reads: CASTTGTGGPDTQYF. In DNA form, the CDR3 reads TGTGCCAGCACCACCGGGACAGGGGGACCAGATACGCAGTATTTT.

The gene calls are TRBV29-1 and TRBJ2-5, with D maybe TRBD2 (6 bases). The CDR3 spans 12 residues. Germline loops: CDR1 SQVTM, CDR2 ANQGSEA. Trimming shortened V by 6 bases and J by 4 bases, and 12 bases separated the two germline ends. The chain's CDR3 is CSVTGAGETQYF. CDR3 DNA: TGCAGCGTCACGGGAGCTGGAGAGACCCAGTACTTC.

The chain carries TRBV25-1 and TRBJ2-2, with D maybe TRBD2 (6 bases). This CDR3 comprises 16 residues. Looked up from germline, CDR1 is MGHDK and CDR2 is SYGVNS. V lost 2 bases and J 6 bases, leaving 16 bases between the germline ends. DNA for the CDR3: TGTGCCAGCAGTGAAGGGGGACTCATTCGGGCCGGGGAGCTGTTTTTT. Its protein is CASSEGGLIRAGELFF. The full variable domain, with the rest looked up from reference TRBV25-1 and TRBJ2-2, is EADIYQTPRYLVIGTGKKITLECSQTMGHDKMYWYQQDPGMELHLIHYSYGVNSTEKGDLSSESTVSRIRTEHFPLTLESARPSHTSQYLCASSEGGLIRAGELFFGEGSRLTVL.

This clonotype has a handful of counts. The CDR3 loop is CSARVLDTDTQYF. For the CDR3, the DNA is TGCAGTGCTAGAGTGCTAGATACAGATACGCAGTATTTT. This chain joins TRBV20-1 and TRBJ2-3; D is unresolved. Germline V gene data show CDR1 as DFQATT and CDR2 as SNEGSKA (reference sequence). V lost 1 base and J 3 bases, leaving 8 bases between the germline ends. The CDR3 consists of 13 residues.

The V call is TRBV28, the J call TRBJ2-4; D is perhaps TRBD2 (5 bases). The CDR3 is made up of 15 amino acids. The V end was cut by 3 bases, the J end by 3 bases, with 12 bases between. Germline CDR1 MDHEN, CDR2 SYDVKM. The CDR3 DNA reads TGTGCCAGCAGTTTCCACGGACTCGACAAAAACATTCAGTACTTC. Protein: CASSFHGLDKNIQYF.

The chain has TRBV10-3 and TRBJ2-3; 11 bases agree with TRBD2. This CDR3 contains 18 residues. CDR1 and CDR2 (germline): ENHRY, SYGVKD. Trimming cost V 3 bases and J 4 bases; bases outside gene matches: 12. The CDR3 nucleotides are TGTGCCATCAGTGACCCTCCGGGGGGGGGACTAGCGGCAGATACGCAGTATTTT. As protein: CAISDPPGGGLAADTQYF.

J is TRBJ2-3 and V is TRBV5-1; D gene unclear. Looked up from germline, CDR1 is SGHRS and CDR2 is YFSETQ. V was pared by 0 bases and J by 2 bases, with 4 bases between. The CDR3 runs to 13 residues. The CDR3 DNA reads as TGCGCCAGCAGCTTGGTCCACACAGATACGCAGTATTTT. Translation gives CASSLVHTDTQYF.